A selection of T cell receptor beta chains follows, all from one sample in a study of cytomegalovirus exposure and HLA in healthy donors. Data came from immunoSEQ multiplex PCR; TCRdb stores just in-frame clones and leaves some out. The sample shows about 140,000 clones, 65% to 90% of them seen only once. Specimen: PBMCs. These receptor sequences come from a female donor in good health and CMV-seronegative. The conserved cysteine and the conserved F or W are not part of the CDR3 here. Each record gives: V gene, J gene, CDR3 protein.

v_call: TRBV6-1; j_call: TRBJ2-7; cdr3_aa: ASSEIAGAYEQY
v_call: TRBV28; j_call: TRBJ2-7; cdr3_aa: ASTDSRFYEQY
v_call: TRBV29-1; j_call: TRBJ1-1; cdr3_aa: SIRTANTEAF
v_call: TRBV2; j_call: TRBJ2-2; cdr3_aa: ASLRTGTRYTGELF
v_call: TRBV5-6; j_call: TRBJ2-1; cdr3_aa: ASSLERGGIYNEQF
v_call: TRBV2; j_call: TRBJ1-4; cdr3_aa: ASSANSVMKELF
v_call: TRBV30; j_call: TRBJ2-5; cdr3_aa: AWSVGQGYETQY
v_call: TRBV27; j_call: TRBJ2-1; cdr3_aa: ASSLTSGSVNEQF
v_call: TRBV29-1; j_call: TRBJ1-2; cdr3_aa: SVREHYGYT
v_call: TRBV29-1; j_call: TRBJ2-3; cdr3_aa: SVRAVADTQY
v_call: TRBV13; j_call: TRBJ2-1; cdr3_aa: ASSGPTSGSASYYNEQF
v_call: TRBV5-8; j_call: TRBJ2-3; cdr3_aa: ARREGSARGTDTQY
v_call: TRBV30; j_call: TRBJ2-3; cdr3_aa: AWSVPAGLHTDTQY
v_call: TRBV6-5; j_call: TRBJ2-7; cdr3_aa: ASSPGTSVTHEQY
v_call: TRBV19; j_call: TRBJ1-1; cdr3_aa: ASSAPRGLTEAF
v_call: TRBV7-9; j_call: TRBJ1-1; cdr3_aa: ASSLGAGVQNTEAF
v_call: TRBV7-7; j_call: TRBJ2-3; cdr3_aa: ASSLGLAGTDTQY
v_call: TRBV14; j_call: TRBJ2-7; cdr3_aa: ASSQTRSYEQY
v_call: TRBV4-1; j_call: TRBJ1-5; cdr3_aa: ASSQDGGLGNQPQH
v_call: TRBV12-2; j_call: TRBJ2-2; cdr3_aa: AAEERRVAGRGTGELF
v_call: TRBV5-1; j_call: TRBJ2-1; cdr3_aa: ASSSTDEQF
v_call: TRBV27; j_call: TRBJ1-1; cdr3_aa: ASSSRGYDTEAF
v_call: TRBV4-1; j_call: TRBJ2-4; cdr3_aa: ASSQETGVAVNIQY
v_call: TRBV6-6; j_call: TRBJ1-1; cdr3_aa: ASNQQGADTEAF
v_call: TRBV18; j_call: TRBJ1-1; cdr3_aa: ASSSGQNTEAF
v_call: TRBV19; j_call: TRBJ1-5; cdr3_aa: ASSMQVDQPQH
v_call: TRBV9; j_call: TRBJ2-6; cdr3_aa: ASSVYAGSALGANVLT
v_call: TRBV5-1; j_call: TRBJ1-4; cdr3_aa: ASSFDRSFSAYEKLF
v_call: TRBV28; j_call: TRBJ1-4; cdr3_aa: ASSFDISNEKLF
v_call: TRBV9; j_call: TRBJ1-1; cdr3_aa: ASSASGGLSTEAF
v_call: TRBV6-1; j_call: TRBJ2-7; cdr3_aa: ASKDRPWAYEQY
v_call: TRBV6-5; j_call: TRBJ1-2; cdr3_aa: ASSWSTGRVGYT
v_call: TRBV10-2; j_call: TRBJ1-4; cdr3_aa: ASSDLGQGEKLF
v_call: TRBV6-5; j_call: TRBJ2-1; cdr3_aa: ASSYGGSAGTEQF
v_call: TRBV9; j_call: TRBJ1-3; cdr3_aa: ASSVDPTGYGNTIY
v_call: TRBV15; j_call: TRBJ2-5; cdr3_aa: ATSRRSGRLRETQY
v_call: TRBV29-1; j_call: TRBJ1-2; cdr3_aa: SVDLQDPNYGYT
v_call: TRBV5-1; j_call: TRBJ1-1; cdr3_aa: ASSLAPGVDTEAF
v_call: TRBV6-1; j_call: TRBJ2-1; cdr3_aa: ASTGQGADEQF
v_call: TRBV5-1; j_call: TRBJ2-1; cdr3_aa: ASSRTSGRPNNEQF
v_call: TRBV13; j_call: TRBJ2-6; cdr3_aa: ASSLEQGIAGANVLT
v_call: TRBV19; j_call: TRBJ1-2; cdr3_aa: ASSMEGQGGFGGYT
v_call: TRBV29-1; j_call: TRBJ2-1; cdr3_aa: SVEYPASGSYNEQF